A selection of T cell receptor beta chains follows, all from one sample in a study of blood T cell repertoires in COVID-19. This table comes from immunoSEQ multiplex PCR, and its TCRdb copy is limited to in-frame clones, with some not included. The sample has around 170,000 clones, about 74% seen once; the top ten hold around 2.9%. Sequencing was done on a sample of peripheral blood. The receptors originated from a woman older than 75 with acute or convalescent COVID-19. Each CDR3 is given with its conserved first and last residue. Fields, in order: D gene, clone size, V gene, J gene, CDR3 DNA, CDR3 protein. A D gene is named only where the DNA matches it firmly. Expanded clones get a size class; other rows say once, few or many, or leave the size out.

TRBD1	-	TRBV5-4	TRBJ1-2	TGTGCCAGCAGCTCCCGGACAGGATGGAGCTATGGCTACACCTTC	CASSSRTGWSYGYTF
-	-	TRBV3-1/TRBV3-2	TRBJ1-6	TGTGCCAGCAGCCAAGCCCCCGGGGGGATTTCACCCCTCCACTTT	CASSQAPGGISPLHF
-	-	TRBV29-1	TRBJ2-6	TGCAGCGTTTCGCAGGGGTCTGGGGCCAACGTCCTGACTTTC	CSVSQGSGANVLTF
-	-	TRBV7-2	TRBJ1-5	TGTGCCAGCAGCTTAAGTTCAGGTAACAATCAGCCCCAGCATTTT	CASSLSSGNNQPQHF
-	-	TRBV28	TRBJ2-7	TGTGCCAGCAGCTCGAAGGACCTTGACTACACACCGAACTACGAGCAGTACTTC	CASSSKDLDYTPNYEQYF
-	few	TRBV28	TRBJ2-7	TGTGCCAGCACATTGGAGGTGGGAGCTCGGGCCTACGAGCAGTACTTC	CASTLEVGARAYEQYF
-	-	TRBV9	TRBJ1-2	TGTGCCAGCAGCCCAGATGGGGGGTATGGCTACACCTTC	CASSPDGGYGYTF
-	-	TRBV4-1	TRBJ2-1	TGCGCCAGCAGCCGGACCCCACCGGGACTTACGTACAATGAGCAGTTCTTC	CASSRTPPGLTYNEQFF
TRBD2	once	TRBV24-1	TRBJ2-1	TGTGCCACCGGGGATACTAGCGGGAGCCAGGATGAGCAGTTCTTC	CATGDTSGSQDEQFF
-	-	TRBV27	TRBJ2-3	TGTGCCAGCAGTTTATCGGAGGGTGGGGACAGCTACACAGATACGCAGTATTTT	CASSLSEGGDSYTDTQYF
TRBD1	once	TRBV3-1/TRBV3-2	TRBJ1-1	TGTGCCAGCAGCCTCAGGACAGGGGGCTTCACTGAAGCTTTCTTT	CASSLRTGGFTEAFF
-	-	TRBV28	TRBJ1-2	TGTGCCAGCAGTTTAGGCGGGTTCTATGGCTACACCTTC	CASSLGGFYGYTF
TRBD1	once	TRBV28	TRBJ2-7	TGTGCCAGCAGTTTAGCTGCAGGGGGCCGCCGCTCCTACGAGCAGTACTTC	CASSLAAGGRRSYEQYF
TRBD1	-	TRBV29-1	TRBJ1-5	TGCAGCGTAGCCGGAGGGCAGGGGGATCAGCCCCAGCATTTT	CSVAGGQGDQPQHF
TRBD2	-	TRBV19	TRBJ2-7	TGTGCCAGTAGCCCGGGAGGGCGTAACTACGAGCAGTACTTC	CASSPGGRNYEQYF
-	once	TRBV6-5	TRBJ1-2	TGTGCCAGCAGCGAGACAGAACAGAACTATGGCTACACCTTC	CASSETEQNYGYTF
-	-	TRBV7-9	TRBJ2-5	TGTGCCAGCAGCCCGGAGGGGCAAGAGACCCAGTACTTC	CASSPEGQETQYF
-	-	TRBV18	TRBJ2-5	TGTGCCAGCTCACCTTCCTTAGAGACCCAGTACTTC	CASSPSLETQYF
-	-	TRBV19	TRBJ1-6	TGTGCCACCAGCACAGGGAGTCTTAATTCACCCCTCCACTTT	CATSTGSLNSPLHF
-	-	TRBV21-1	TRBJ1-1	TGTGCCAGCTCAGGGGTGGGAGACAGGGAAAACACTGAAGCTTTCTTT	CASSGVGDRENTEAFF
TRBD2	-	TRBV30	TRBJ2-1	TGTGCTTGGGCGCTACGGACTAGCCGTCAGAGGAGAAGTGAGCAGTTCTTC	CAWALRTSRQRRSEQFF
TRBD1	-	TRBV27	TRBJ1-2	TGTGCCAGCTGGGACAGTGCTTATGGCTACACCTTC	CASWDSAYGYTF
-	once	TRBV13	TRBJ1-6	TGTGCCAGCAACCAGGGCGTACCTGGGGATTCACCCCTCCACTTT	CASNQGVPGDSPLHF
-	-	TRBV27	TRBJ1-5	TGTGCCAGCAGTTTATCTACATATAGCAATCAGCCCCAGCATTTT	CASSLSTYSNQPQHF
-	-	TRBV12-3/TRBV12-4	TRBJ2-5	TGTGCCAGCAGTCGGGGAGAGACCCAGTACTTC	CASSRGETQYF
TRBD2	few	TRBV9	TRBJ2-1	TGTGCCAGCAGCGTAGCTTCGCTAGCGGGAGTTAATGAGCAGTTCTTC	CASSVASLAGVNEQFF
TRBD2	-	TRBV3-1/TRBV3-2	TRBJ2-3	TGTGCCAGCAGCCTCGGATTTTCTAGCGGGAGGGCCCGTACGCAGTATTTT	CASSLGFSSGRARTQYF
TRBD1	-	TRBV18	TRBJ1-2	TGTGCCAGCTCACCTATCCAGGGGGAATACACCTTC	CASSPIQGEYTF
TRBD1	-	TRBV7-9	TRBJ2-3	TGTGCCAGCAGCGAGGGGACAGGGTCTCCGGATACGCAGTATTTT	CASSEGTGSPDTQYF